The present entry profiles one TCR beta chain with its context. What it recognizes is unknown. This CDR3 is 19 amino acids long. Losses at the gene ends were 2 bases for V and 7 bases for J; bases not matched to a gene: 19. Germline V gene data show CDR1 as LGHNT and CDR2 as FRNRAP. The data were obtained in a study of memory CD4+ T cells and cytomegalovirus serostatus. Assay used: immunoSEQ multiplex PCR; TCRdb lists only in-frame clones, some missing. The repertoire holds about 57,000 clones, with less than 85% as singletons. Study-wide findings and caveats: CD4+ memory repertoires contained about 40% of the roughly 160 reported CMV TCRbeta sequences.

Single viable CD3+CD4+CD8-CD45RO+ cells were sorted as the memory CD4+ T cells. Serum IgG to CMV pp150, pp28, p38 and p52 defined serostatus. Sequencing was carried out using memory CD4+ T cells from blood. This TCR derives from an adult in good health and CMV-seronegative. This chain joins TRBV12-5 and TRBJ1-4; TRBD1 aligns across 7 bases. The CDR3 reads CASGLPSWDSRSWGEKLFF. The CDR3 DNA follows: TGTGCTAGTGGTTTGCCCTCGTGGGACAGTCGGTCATGGGGTGAAAAACTGTTTTTT.